The present T cell receptor beta chain was sequenced within a study of PD-1 blockade in classical Hodgkin lymphoma. As for time point: cycle 4 day 1 (C4D1), after more than 5 weeks of nivolumab. All trial patients relapsed after autologous stem cell transplantation. Magnetic negative selection, applied to thawed PBMCs, was used to isolate the CD8+ T cells. This table comes from immunoSEQ multiplex PCR, and its TCRdb copy is limited to in-frame clones, with some not included. The repertoire holds 8,000 to 8,500 clones, with around 80% as singletons. This clone has only a few counts. V shed 8 bases and J shed 7 bases, with 5 bases lying between them. Germline V lookup: CDR1 SEHNR, CDR2 FQNEAQ (reference sequence). The CDR3 length is 10 residues.

This TCR came from a human donor with classical Hodgkin lymphoma. Sequenced here: CD8+ T cells from blood, sampled before the fourth cycle of nivolumab. V and J are TRBV7-9 and TRBJ2-2; D remains unclear. Written as DNA, the CDR3 is TGTGCCAGCCTAATCGGGGAGCTGTTTTTT. Protein sequence: CASLIGELFF.